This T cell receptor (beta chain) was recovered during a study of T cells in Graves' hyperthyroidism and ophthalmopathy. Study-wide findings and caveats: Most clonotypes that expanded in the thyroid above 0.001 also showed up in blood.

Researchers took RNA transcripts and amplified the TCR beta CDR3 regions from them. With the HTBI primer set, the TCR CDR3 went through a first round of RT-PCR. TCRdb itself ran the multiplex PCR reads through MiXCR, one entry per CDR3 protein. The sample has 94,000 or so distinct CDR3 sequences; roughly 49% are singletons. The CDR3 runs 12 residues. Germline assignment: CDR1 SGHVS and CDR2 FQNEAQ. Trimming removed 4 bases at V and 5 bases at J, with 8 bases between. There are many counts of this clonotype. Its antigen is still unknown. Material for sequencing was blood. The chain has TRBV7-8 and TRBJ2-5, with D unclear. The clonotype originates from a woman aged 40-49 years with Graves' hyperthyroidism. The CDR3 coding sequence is TGTGCCAGCAGCTCGCTAGGGGAGACCCAGTACTTC. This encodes CASSSLGETQYF.